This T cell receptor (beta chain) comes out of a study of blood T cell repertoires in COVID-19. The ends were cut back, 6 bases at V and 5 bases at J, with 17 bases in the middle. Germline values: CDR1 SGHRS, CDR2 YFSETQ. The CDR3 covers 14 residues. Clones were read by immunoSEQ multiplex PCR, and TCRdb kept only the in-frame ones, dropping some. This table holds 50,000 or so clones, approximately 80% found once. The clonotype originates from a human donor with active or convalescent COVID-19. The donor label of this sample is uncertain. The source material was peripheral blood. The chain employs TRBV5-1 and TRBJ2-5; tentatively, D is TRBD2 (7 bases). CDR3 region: CASNSGGRGETQYF. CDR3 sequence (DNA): TGCGCCAGCAATTCCGGGGGGCGAGGTGAGACCCAGTACTTC.